This T cell receptor (beta chain) was sequenced in a study of identifying expanded T cells in peripheral blood. The repertoire was sequenced with immunoSEQ multiplex PCR; TCRdb's copy has only in-frame clones and lacks some. The data show about 89,000 clones, 86% seen once. Germline lookup yields CDR1 SGHRS and CDR2 YFSETQ. V lost 0 bases, J lost 8 bases, and 12 bases stayed unmatched. CDR3 length: 16 amino acids. The study's findings and limits: Over approximately two and four weeks, about 17 and 20 clones changed, versus approximately 1.1 between replicates.

This clone was seen only once. Its antigen is not identified. Material: blood. The rearrangement joins TRBV5-1 to TRBJ1-2, with 8 bases that match TRBD1. This receptor was taken from a person aged 18 to 75 in good health. The CDR3 region has the DNA TGCGCCAGCAGCTTGGATCTTAGGGACAGGTGGGGAGGCTACACCTTC. This codes for CASSLDLRDRWGGYTF. The whole variable domain, remainder taken from reference TRBV5-1 and TRBJ1-2, is KAGVTQTPRYLIKTRGQQVTLSCSPISGHRSVSWYQQTPGQGLQFLFEYFSETQRNKGNFPGRFSGRQFSNSRSEMNVSTLELGDSALYLCASSLDLRDRWGGYTFGSGTRLTVV.